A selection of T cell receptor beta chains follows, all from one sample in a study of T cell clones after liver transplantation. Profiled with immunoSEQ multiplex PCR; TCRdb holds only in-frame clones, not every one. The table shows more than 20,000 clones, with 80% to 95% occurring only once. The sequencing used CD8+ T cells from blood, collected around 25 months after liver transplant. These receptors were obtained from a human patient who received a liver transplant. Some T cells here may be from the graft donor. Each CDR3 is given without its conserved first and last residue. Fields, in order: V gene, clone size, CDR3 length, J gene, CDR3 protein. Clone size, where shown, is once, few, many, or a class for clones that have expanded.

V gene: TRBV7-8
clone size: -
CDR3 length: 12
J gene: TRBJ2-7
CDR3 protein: ASSFLTSGNEQY

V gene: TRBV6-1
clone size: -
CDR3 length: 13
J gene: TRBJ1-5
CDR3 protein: ASSEEGNEAVPQH

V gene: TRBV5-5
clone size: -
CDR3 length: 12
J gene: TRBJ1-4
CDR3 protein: ASSLGQLNEKLF

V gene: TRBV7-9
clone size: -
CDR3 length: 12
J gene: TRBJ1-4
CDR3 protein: ASRSGGLGEKLF

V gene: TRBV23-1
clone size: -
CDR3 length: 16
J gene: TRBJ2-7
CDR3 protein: ASSQTRLAGFSSYEQY

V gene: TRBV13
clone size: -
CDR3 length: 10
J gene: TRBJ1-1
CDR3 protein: ASSLTGQQAF

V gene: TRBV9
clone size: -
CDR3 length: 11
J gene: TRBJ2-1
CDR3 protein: ASSPSNTNEQF

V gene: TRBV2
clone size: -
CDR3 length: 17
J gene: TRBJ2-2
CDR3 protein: ASSGLALYRTEWTGELF

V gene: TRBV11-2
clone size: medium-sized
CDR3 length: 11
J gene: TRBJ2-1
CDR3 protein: ASSLDRLDEQF

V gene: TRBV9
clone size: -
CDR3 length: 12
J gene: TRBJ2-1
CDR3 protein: ASSVPRDGNEQF

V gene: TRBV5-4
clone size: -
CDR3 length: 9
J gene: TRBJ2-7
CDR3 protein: ASSWGSEQY

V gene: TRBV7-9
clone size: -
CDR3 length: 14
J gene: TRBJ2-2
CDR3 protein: ASSDHSGRGTGELF

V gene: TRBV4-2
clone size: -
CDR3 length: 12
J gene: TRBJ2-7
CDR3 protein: ASSQSESSYEQY

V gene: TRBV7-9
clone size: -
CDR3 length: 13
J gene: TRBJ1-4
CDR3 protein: ASSLGRGISEKLF

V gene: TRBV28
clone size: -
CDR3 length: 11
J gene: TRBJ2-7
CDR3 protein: ASSFEGANEQY

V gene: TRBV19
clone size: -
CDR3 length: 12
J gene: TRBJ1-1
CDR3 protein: ASSILSPSPEAF

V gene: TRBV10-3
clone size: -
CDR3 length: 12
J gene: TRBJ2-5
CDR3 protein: AISESTAQETQY

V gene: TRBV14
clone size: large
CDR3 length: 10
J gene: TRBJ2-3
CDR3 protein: ASSQDRRAQY

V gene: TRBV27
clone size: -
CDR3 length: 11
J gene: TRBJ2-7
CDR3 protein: ASSRGSIYEQY